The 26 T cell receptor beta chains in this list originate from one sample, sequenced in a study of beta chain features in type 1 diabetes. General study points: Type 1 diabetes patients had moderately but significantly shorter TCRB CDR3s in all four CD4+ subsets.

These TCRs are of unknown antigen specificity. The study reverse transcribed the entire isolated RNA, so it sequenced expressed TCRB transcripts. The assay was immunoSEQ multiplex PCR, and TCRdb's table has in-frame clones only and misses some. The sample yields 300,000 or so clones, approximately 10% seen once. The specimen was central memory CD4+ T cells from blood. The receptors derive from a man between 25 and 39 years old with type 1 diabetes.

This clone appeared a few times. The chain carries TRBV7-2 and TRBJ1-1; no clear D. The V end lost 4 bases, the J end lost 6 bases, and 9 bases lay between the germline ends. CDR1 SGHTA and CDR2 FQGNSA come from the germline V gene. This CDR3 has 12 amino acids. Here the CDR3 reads CASSSLSAEAFF. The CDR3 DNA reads TGTGCCAGCAGCTCCCTTTCTGCTGAAGCTTTCTTT.

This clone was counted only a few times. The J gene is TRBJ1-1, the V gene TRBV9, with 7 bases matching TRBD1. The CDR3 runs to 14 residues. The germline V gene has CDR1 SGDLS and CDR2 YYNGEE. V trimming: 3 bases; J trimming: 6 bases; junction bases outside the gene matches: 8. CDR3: CASSAQGRNAEAFF. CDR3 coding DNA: TGTGCCAGCAGCGCACAGGGGCGGAATGCTGAAGCTTTCTTT.

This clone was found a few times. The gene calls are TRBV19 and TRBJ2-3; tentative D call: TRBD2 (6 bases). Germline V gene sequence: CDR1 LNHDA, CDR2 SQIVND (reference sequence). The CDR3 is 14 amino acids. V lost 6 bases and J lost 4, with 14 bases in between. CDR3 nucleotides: TGTGCCAGTAGGATGCTCGGGGAGGCAGATACGCAGTATTTT. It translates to CASRMLGEADTQYF.

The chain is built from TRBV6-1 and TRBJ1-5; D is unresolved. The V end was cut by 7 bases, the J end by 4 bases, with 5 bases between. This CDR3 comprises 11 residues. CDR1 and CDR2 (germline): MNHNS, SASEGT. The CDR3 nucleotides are TGTGCCAGCAACTCGAATCAGCCCCAGCATTTT. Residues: CASNSNQPQHF.

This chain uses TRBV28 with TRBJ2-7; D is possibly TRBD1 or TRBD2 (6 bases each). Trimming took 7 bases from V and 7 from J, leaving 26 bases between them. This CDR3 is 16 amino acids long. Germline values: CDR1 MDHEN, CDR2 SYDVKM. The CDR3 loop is CASIPIPGAGRLEQYF. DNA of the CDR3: TGTGCCAGCATTCCTATCCCGGGGGCGGGGCGGTTGGAGCAGTACTTC.

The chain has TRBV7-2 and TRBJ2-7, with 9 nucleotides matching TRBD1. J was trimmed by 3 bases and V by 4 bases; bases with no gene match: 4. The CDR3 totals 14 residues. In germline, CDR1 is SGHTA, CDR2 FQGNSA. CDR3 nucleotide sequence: TGTGCCAGCAGCTGGACAGGGGCTGACTACGAGCAGTACTTC. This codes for CASSWTGADYEQYF. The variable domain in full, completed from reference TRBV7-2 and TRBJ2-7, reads GAGVSQSPSNKVTEKGKDVELRCDPISGHTALYWYRQSLGQGLEFLIYFQGNSAPDKSGLPSDRFSAERTGGSVSTLTIQRTQQEDSAVYLCASSWTGADYEQYFGPGTRLTVT.

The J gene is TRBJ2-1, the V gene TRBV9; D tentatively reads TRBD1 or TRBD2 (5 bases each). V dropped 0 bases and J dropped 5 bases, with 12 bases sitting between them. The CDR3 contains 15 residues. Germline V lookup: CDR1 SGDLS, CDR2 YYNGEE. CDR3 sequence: CASSVAVGTHNEQFF. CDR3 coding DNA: TGTGCCAGCAGCGTAGCGGTTGGGACCCACAATGAGCAGTTCTTC.

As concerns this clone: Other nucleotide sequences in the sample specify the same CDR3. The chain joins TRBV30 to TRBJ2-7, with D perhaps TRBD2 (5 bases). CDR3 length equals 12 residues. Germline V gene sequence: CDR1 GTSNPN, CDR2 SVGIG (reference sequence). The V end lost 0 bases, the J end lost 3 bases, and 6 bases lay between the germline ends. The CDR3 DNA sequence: TGTGCCTGGAGTGTAGGAGGCTACGAGCAGTACTTC. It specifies CAWSVGGYEQYF.

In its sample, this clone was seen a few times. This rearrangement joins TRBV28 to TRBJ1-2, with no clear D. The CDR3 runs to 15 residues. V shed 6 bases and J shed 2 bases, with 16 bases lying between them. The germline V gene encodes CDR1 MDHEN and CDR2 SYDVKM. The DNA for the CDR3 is TGTGCCAGCAGGACCCTCGGGGAGGGCAACTATGGCTACACCTTC. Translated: CASRTLGEGNYGYTF.

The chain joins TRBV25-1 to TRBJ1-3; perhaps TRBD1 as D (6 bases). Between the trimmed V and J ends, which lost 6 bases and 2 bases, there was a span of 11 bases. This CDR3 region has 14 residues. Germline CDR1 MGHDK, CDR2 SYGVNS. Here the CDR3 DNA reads TGTGCCAGCAGCGCCCCAGGGGCTGGAAACACCATATATTTT. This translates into CASSAPGAGNTIYF.

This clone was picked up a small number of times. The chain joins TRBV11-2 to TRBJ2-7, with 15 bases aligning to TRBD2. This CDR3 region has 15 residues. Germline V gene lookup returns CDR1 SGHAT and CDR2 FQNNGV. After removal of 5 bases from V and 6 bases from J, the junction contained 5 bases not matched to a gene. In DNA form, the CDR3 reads TGTGCCAGCAGCCCCGGGACTAGCGGGGGGACCGAGCAGTACTTC. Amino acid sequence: CASSPGTSGGTEQYF.

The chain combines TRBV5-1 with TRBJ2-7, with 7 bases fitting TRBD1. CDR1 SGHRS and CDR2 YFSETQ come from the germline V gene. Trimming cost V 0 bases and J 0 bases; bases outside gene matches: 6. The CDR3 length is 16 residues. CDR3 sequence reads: CASSLVGTDPSYEQYF. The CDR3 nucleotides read TGCGCCAGCAGCTTGGTAGGGACAGATCCCTCCTACGAGCAGTACTTC.

CDR3 coding DNA: TGTGCCAGCTCCGGGACACAAAAAATATACGAGCAGTACTTC. It is translated as CASSGTQKIYEQYF. J is TRBJ2-7 and V is TRBV6-5; D is perhaps TRBD1 (6 bases). CDR3 length: 14 residues. Germline CDR1 and CDR2: MNHEY and SVGAGI. V dropped 8 bases and J dropped 4 bases, with 18 bases sitting between them.

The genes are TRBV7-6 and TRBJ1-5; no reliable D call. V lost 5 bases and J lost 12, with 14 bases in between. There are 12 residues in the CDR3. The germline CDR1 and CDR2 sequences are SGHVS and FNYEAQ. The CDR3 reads CASSQPGADQHF. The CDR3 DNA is TGTGCCAGCAGCCAGCCAGGAGCGGACCAGCATTTT.

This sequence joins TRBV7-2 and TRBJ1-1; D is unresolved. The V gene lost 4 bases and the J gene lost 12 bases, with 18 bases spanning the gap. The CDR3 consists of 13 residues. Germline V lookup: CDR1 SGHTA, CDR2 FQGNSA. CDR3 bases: TGTGCCAGCAGCTCCTTTGCCAGCGGCAAAACTTTCTTT. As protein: CASSSFASGKTFF.

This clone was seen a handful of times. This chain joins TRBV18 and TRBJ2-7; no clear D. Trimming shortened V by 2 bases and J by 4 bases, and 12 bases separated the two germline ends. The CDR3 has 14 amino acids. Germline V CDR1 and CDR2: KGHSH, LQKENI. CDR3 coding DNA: TGTGCCAGCTCACCATTAGGGCCGAAATACGAGCAGTACTTC. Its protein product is CASSPLGPKYEQYF.

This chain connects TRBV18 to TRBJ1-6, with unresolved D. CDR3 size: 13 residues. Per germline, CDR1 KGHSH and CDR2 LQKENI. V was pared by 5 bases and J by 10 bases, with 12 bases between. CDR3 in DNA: TGTGCCAGCTCATCTGAGACGAGCTCACCCCTCCACTTT. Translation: CASSSETSSPLHF.

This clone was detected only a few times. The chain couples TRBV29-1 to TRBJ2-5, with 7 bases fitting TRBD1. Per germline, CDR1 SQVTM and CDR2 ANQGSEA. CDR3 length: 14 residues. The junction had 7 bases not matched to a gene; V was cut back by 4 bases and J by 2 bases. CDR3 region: CSVVPAGGQETQYF. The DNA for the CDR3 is TGCAGCGTTGTCCCAGCAGGGGGACAAGAGACCCAGTACTTC.

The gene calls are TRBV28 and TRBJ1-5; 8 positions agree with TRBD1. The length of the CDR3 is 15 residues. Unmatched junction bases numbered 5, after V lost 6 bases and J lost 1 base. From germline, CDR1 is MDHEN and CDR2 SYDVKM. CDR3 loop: CASRLGQASNQPQHF. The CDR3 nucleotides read TGTGCCAGCAGGCTGGGACAGGCGAGCAATCAGCCCCAGCATTTT.

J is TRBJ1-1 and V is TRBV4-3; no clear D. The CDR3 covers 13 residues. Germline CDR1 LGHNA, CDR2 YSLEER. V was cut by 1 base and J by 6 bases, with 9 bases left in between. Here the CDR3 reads CASSQAVGSEAFF. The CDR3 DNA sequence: TGCGCCAGCAGCCAAGCGGTTGGTTCTGAAGCTTTCTTT.

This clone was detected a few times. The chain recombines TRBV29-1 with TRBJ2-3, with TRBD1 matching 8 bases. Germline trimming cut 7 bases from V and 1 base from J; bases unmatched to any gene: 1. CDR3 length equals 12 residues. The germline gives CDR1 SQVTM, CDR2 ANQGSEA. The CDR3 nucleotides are TGCAGCGCGGACAGGGGCACAGATACGCAGTATTTT. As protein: CSADRGTDTQYF.

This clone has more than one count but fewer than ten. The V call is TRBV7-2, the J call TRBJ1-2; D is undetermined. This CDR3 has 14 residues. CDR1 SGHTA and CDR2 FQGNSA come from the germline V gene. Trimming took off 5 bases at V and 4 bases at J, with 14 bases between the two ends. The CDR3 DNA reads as TGTGCCAGCAGCCCCACGCGGGCGGGCTATGGCTACACCTTC. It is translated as CASSPTRAGYGYTF.

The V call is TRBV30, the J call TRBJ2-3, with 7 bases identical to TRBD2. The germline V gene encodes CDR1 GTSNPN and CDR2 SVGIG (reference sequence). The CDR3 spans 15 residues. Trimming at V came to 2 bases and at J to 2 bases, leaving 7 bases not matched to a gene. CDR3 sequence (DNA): TGTGCCTGGAGTTCGGGACTATTCTCCACAGATACGCAGTATTTT. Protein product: CAWSSGLFSTDTQYF.

CDR3 nucleotides: TGTGCCAGCAGCTTTGAGGGCAGGGGGCCGATGAATGAGCAGTTCTTC. Its translation: CASSFEGRGPMNEQFF. The chain uses TRBV5-6 and TRBJ2-1, with 8 bases lining up with TRBD1. V lost 2 bases and J lost 7; bases outside the gene matches: 11. Germline CDR1 and CDR2: SGHDT and YYEEEE. The CDR3 runs to 16 residues.

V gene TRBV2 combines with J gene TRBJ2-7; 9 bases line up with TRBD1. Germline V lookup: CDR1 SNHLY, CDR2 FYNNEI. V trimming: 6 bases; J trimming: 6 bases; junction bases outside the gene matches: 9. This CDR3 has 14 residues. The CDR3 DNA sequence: TGTGCCAGCAGCCCTTGGGGGACAGGGAGCGAGCAGTACTTC. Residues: CASSPWGTGSEQYF.

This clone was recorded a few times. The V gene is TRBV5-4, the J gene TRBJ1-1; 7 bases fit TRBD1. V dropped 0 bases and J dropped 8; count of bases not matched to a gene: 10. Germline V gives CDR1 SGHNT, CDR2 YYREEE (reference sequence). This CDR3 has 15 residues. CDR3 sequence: CASSLEGARFREAFF. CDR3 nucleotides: TGTGCCAGCAGCTTGGAGGGGGCGCGATTTCGGGAAGCTTTCTTT.